A selection of T cell receptor beta chains follows, all from one sample in a study of cytomegalovirus exposure and HLA in healthy donors. Produced via immunoSEQ multiplex PCR; TCRdb's table is partial and in-frame only. Of 150,000 to 200,000 clones listed, about 80% were seen once; the top ten hold about 2.2%. The specimen sequenced was PBMCs. The receptors derive from a woman in her thirties in good health and CMV-seronegative. Both conserved end residues are part of each CDR3. D genes are given only for firm matches. Size tells how often a clone was seen (once, few, many) or the class of an expanded clone, and some rows leave it out.

D: TRBD1; J: TRBJ2-7; V: TRBV5-5; size: NA; length: 15; DNA: TGTGCCAGCAGCTTGGCCGGGACAGGGGATTACGAGCAGTACTTC; CDR3: CASSLAGTGDYEQYF
D: TRBD2; J: TRBJ2-1; V: TRBV5-4; size: NA; length: 17; DNA: TGTGCCAGCAGCTTATCAGCGGGAAGGACTAAAAACAATGAGCAGTTCTTC; CDR3: CASSLSAGRTKNNEQFF
D: NA; J: TRBJ1-2; V: TRBV6-5; size: NA; length: 12; DNA: TGTGCCACCCGACAGGTTAACTATGGCTACACCTTC; CDR3: CATRQVNYGYTF
D: NA; J: TRBJ2-3; V: TRBV7-8; size: once; length: 13; DNA: TGTGCCAGCAGTACCAGGGGCACAGATACGCAGTATTTT; CDR3: CASSTRGTDTQYF
D: TRBD1; J: TRBJ1-6; V: TRBV27; size: NA; length: 15; DNA: TGTGCCAGCAGTTACGGGACAGGGGATAATTCACCCCTCCACTTT; CDR3: CASSYGTGDNSPLHF
D: NA; J: TRBJ2-5; V: TRBV7-9; size: NA; length: 12; DNA: TGTGCCACCGCGGTTGGGGGGGAGACCCAGTACTTC; CDR3: CATAVGGETQYF
D: TRBD2; J: TRBJ2-5; V: TRBV11-2; size: NA; length: 14; DNA: TGTGCCAGCAGCTTGACTAGCGGAAGCCCGACCCAGTACTTC; CDR3: CASSLTSGSPTQYF
D: NA; J: TRBJ2-7; V: TRBV1; size: NA; length: 20; DNA: TGCACCAGCAGCCAAGTGTTTTGGACAGTGTTAAACCCCGTCTCCTACGAGCAGTACTTC; CDR3: CTSSQVFWTVLNPVSYEQYF
D: NA; J: TRBJ2-1; V: TRBV7-9; size: NA; length: 13; DNA: TGTTCCAGCAGCTTAGGGGGGCAGGGTGAGCAGTTCTTC; CDR3: CSSSLGGQGEQFF
D: NA; J: TRBJ1-5; V: TRBV28; size: NA; length: 15; DNA: TGTGCCAGCAGTTTAGGAGCGAGTGCCAATCAGCCCCAGCATTTT; CDR3: CASSLGASANQPQHF
D: NA; J: TRBJ1-2; V: TRBV19; size: NA; length: 14; DNA: TGTGCCAGTAGTATTACAGGGTCTAACTATGGCTACACCTTC; CDR3: CASSITGSNYGYTF
D: TRBD1; J: TRBJ2-7; V: TRBV28; size: NA; length: 15; DNA: TGTGCCAGCAGCAAAACCCGGGACAGGAGGTACGAGCAGTACTTC; CDR3: CASSKTRDRRYEQYF